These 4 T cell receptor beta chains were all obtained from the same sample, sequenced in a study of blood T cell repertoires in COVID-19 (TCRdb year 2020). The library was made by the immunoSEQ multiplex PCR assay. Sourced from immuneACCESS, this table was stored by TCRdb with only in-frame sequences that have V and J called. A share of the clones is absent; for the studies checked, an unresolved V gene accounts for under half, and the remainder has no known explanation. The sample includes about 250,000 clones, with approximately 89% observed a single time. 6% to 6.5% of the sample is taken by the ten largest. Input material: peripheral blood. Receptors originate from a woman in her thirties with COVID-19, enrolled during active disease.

The chain's CDR3 is CSVERTERETQYF. The CDR3 region has the DNA TGCAGCGTGGAACGGACAGAGAGAGAGACCCAGTACTTC. The rearrangement joins TRBV29-1 to TRBJ2-5; perhaps TRBD1 as D (6 bases). The germline CDR1 and CDR2 sequences are SQVTM and ANQGSEA. The V and J ends lost 6 bases and 4 bases respectively, with 15 bases between them. The length of the CDR3 is 13 residues.

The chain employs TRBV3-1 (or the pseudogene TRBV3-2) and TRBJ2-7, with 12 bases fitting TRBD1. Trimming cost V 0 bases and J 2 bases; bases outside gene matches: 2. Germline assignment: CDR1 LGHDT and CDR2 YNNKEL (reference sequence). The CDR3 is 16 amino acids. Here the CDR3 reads CASSQEGTGGAYEQYF. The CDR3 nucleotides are TGTGCCAGCAGCCAAGAAGGGACAGGGGGCGCCTACGAGCAGTACTTC.

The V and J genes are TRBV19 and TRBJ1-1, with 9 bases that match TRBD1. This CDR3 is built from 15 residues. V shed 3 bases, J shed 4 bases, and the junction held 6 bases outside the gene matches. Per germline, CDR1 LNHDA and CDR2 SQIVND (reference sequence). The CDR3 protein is CASSIGTGRGTEAFF. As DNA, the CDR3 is TGTGCCAGTAGTATCGGGACAGGGAGGGGCACTGAAGCTTTCTTT.

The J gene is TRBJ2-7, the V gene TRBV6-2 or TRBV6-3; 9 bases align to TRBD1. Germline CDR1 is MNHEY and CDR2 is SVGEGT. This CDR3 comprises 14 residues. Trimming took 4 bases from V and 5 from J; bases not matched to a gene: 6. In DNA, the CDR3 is TGTGCCAGCAGTTCCCAGACAGGGGGTCACGAGCAGTACTTC. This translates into CASSSQTGGHEQYF.